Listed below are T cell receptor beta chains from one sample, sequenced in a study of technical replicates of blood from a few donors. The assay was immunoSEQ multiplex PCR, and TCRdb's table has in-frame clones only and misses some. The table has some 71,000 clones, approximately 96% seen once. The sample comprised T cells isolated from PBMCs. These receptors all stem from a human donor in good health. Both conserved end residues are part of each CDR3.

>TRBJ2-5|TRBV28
CASTRTRRFSNQETQYF
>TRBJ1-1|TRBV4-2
CASSFRGTYNTEAFF
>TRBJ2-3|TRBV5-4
CASSDPTSGISSTDTQYF
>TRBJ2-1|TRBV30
CAWSRGGGYNEQFF
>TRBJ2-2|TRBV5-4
CASSSGLAVGGELFF
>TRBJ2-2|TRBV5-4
CASSKGLAQNTGELFF
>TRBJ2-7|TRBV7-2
CASSPQRTSGGQYF
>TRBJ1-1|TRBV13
CASSLEGTEAFF
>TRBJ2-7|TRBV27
CASRRTGTGGGEQYF
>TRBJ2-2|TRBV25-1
CASSITGRLDGELFF
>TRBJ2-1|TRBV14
CASSRLERTNEQFF
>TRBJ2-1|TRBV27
CASGTTNNEQFF
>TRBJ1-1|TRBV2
CASTGTDHMNTEAFF
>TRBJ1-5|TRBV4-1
CASSQGQDNQPQHF
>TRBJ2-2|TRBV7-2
CASSLNGAGVSGELFF
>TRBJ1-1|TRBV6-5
CASHTGMNTEAFF
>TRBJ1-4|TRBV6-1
CASSENTGVFEKLFF
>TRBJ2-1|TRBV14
CASSPAIGLAGGSPFF
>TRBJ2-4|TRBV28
CASSPHLGRAKNIQYF
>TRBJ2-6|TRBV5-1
CASSLGAGAGANVLTF
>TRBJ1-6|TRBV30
CAWSPFVGQGYNSPLHF
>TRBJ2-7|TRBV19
CASSIETGSYYEQYF
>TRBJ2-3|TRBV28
CASYSGTADTQYF
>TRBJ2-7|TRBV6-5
CASSYSAGRISYEQYF
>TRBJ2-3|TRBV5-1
CASREGAYTDTQYF
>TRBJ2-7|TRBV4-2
CASSWDRGTYEQYF
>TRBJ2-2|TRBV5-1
CARSTGELFF
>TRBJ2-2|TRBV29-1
CSGTGRAGTGELFF
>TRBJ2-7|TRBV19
CASSTNTGVTYEQYF
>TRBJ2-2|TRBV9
CASSSNRGGSTGELFF
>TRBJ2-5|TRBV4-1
CASTKKGAGGAGETQYF
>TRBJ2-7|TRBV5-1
CASSVGTGRHEQYF
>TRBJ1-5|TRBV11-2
CASSLGRDQPQHF
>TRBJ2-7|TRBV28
CASSLGTGTGSYEQYF
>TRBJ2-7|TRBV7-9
CASSLRSYEQYF
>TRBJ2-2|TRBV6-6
CASNHQGNTGELFF
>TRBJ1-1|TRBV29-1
CSVERDREVITEAFF
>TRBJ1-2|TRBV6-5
CASSYDTFWGYTF
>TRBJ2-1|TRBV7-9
CASSLRQRGLYNEQFF
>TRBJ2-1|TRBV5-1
CASKLAYNEQFF
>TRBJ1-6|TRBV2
CASSEGPRIGSPLHF
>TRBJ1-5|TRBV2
CASRRDRGRNQPQHF
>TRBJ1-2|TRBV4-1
CASSQETRKANYGYTF
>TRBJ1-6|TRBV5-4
CASRPTEGVDSPLHF